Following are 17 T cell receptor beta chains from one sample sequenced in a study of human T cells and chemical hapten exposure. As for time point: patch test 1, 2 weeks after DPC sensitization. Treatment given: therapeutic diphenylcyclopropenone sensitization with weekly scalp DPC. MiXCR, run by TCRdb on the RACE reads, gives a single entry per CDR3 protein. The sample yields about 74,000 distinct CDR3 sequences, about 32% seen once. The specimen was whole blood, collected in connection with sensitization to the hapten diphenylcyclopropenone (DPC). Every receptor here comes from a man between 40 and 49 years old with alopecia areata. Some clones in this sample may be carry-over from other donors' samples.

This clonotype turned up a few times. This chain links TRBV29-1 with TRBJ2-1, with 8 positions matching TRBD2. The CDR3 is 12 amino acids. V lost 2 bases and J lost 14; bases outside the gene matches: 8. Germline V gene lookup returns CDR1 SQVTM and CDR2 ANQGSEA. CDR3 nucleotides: TGCAGCGTTGAACAGCAGCGGGGGCGTAAGTTCTTC. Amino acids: CSVEQQRGRKFF.

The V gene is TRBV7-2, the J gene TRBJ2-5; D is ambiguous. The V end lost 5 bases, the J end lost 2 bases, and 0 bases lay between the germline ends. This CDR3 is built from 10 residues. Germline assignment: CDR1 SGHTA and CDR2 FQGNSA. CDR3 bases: TGTGCCAGCAGCCAAGAGACCCAGTACTTC. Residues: CASSQETQYF. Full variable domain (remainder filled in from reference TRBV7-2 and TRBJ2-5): GAGVSQSPSNKVTEKGKDVELRCDPISGHTALYWYRQSLGQGLEFLIYFQGNSAPDKSGLPSDRFSAERTGGSVSTLTIQRTQQEDSAVYLCASSQETQYFGPGTRLLVL.

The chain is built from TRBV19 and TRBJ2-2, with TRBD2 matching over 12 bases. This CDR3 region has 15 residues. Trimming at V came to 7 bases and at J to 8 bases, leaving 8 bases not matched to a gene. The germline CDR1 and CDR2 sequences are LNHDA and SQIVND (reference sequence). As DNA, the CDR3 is TGTGCCAGTACCCCTTCTAGCGGGAGGGCAGGGGAGCTGTTTTTT. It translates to CASTPSSGRAGELFF. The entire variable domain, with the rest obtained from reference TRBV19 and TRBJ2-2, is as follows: DGGITQSPKYLFRKEGQNVTLSCEQNLNHDAMYWYRQDPGQGLRLIYYSQIVNDFQKGDIAEGYSVSREKKESFPLTVTSAQKNPTAFYLCASTPSSGRAGELFFGEGSRLTVL.

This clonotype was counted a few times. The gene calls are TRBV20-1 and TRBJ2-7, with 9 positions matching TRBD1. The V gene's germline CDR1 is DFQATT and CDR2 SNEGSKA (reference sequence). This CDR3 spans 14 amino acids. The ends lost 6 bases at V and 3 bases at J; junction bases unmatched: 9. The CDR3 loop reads CSAPGETGGYEQYF. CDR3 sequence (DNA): TGCAGTGCCCCCGGGGAGACAGGGGGCTACGAGCAGTACTTC.

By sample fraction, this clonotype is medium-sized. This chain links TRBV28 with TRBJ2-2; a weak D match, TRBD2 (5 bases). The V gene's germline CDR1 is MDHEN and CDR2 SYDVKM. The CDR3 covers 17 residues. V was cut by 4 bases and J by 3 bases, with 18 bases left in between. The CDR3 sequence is CASSSEGPTVYTGELFF. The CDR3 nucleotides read TGTGCCAGCAGTTCTGAGGGCCCTACCGTATACACCGGGGAGCTGTTTTTT.

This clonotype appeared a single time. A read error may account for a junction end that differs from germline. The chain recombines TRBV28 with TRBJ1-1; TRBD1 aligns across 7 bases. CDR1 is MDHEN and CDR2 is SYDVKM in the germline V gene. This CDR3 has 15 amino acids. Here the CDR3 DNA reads TGTGCCAGCAGTTTTGGGACAGTCATGAACACTGAAACTTTCTTT. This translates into CASSFGTVMNTETFF. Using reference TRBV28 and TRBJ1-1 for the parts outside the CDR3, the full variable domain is DVKVTQSSRYLVKRTGEKVFLECVQDMDHENMFWYRQDPGLGLRLIYFSYDVKMKEKGDIPEGYSVSREKKERFSLILESASTNQTSMYLCASSFGTVMNTETFFGQGTRLTVV.

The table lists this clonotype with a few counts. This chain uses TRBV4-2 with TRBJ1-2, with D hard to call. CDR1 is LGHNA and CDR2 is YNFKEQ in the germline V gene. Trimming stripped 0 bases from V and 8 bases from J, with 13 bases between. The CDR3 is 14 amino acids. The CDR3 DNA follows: TGTGCCAGCAGCCAAGATTCGGGCCCGAGCGGCTACACCTTC. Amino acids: CASSQDSGPSGYTF.

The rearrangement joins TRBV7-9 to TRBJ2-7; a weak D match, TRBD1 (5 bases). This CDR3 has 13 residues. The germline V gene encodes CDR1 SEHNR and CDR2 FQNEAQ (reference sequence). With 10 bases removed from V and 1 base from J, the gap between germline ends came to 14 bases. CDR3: CATEGQGSYEQYF. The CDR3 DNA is TGTGCCACCGAAGGGCAGGGATCCTACGAGCAGTACTTC.

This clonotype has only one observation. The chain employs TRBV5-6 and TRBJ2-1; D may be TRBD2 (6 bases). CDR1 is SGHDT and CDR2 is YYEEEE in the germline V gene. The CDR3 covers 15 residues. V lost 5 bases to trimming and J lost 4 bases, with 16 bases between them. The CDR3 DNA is TGTGCCAGCAGTCTTTGGGGACTGACGTACAATGAGCAGTTCTTC. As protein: CASSLWGLTYNEQFF.

The CDR3 reads CASSSLDRLYGYTF. CDR3 sequence (DNA): TGTGCCAGCAGCTCATTAGACAGGCTCTATGGCTACACCTTC. This sequence joins TRBV7-9 and TRBJ1-2; possible D gene TRBD1, 6 bases. Looked up from germline, CDR1 is SEHNR and CDR2 is FQNEAQ (reference sequence). Trimming shortened V by 4 bases and J by 4 bases, and 13 bases separated the two germline ends. The CDR3 spans 14 residues.

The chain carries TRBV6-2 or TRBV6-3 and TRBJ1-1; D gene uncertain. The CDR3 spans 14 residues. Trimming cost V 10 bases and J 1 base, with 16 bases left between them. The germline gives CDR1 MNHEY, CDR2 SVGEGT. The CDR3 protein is CATHRGLQNTEAFF. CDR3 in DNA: TGTGCCACCCATCGAGGACTCCAGAACACTGAAGCTTTCTTT.

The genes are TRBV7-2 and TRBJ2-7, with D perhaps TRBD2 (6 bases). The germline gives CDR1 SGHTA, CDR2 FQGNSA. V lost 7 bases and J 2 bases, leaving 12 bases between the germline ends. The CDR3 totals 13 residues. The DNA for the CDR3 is TGTGCCAGCACCTATAGCGGTCCCTACGAGCAGTACTTC. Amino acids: CASTYSGPYEQYF. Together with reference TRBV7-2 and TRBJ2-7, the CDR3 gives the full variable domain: GAGVSQSPSNKVTEKGKDVELRCDPISGHTALYWYRQSLGQGLEFLIYFQGNSAPDKSGLPSDRFSAERTGGSVSTLTIQRTQQEDSAVYLCASTYSGPYEQYFGPGTRLTVT.

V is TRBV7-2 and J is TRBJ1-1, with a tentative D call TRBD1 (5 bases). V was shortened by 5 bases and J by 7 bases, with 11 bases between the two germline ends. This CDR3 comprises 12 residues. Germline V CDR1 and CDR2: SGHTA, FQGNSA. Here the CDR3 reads CASSNRGLEAFF. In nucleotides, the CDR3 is TGTGCCAGCAGCAACCGGGGCCTTGAAGCTTTCTTT.

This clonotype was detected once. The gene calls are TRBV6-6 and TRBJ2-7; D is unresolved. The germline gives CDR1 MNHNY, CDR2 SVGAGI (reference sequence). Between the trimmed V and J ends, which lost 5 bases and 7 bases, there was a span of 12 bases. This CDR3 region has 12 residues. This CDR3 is CASSAVTGEQYF. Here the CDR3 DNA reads TGTGCCAGCAGTGCAGTAACTGGAGAGCAGTACTTC.

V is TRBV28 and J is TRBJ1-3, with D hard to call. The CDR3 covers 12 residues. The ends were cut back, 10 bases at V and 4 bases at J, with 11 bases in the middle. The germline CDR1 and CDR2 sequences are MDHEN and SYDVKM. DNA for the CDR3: TGTGCCACCTTCAAGGTCGGAAACACCATATATTTT. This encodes CATFKVGNTIYF.

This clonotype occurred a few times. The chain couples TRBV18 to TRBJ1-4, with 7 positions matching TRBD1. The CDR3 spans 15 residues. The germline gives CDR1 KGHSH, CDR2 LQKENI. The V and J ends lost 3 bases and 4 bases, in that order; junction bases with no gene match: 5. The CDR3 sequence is CASSPPGQNNEKLFF. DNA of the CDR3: TGTGCCAGCTCACCCCCGGGACAGAATAATGAAAAACTGTTTTTT.

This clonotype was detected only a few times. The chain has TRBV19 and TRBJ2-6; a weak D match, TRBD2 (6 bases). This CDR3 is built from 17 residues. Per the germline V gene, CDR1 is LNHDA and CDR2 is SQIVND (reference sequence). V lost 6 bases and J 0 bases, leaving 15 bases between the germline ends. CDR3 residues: CASSGDSYSSGANVLTF. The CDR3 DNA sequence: TGTGCCAGTAGCGGGGACTCCTACTCCTCTGGGGCCAACGTCCTGACTTTC.